The 4 T cell receptor beta chains in this list originate from one sample, sequenced in a study of graft-versus-host responses after intestinal transplantation. The data were produced by immunoSEQ multiplex PCR, yet TCRdb's version contains in-frame clones alone and is incomplete. The sample has tens of thousands of clones; under 95% are singletons. Their recognized antigens are unknown. Sequenced material: unstimulated CD8+ T cells sorted from spleen or lymph node cells, taken before intestinal transplant. The receptor set was obtained from a human donor who received an intestinal transplant.

V and J are TRBV10-3 and TRBJ1-2, with 8 bases identical to TRBD1. CDR1 and CDR2 (germline): ENHRY, SYGVKD. The CDR3 runs 11 residues. CDR3 bases: TGTGCGACAGGGGAAAACTATGGCTACACCTTC. This sequence encodes CATGENYGYTF.

The chain employs TRBV9 and TRBJ2-3, with D possibly TRBD2 on 6 matching bases. The CDR3 has 17 amino acids. The ends were cut back, 0 bases at V and 1 base at J, with 15 bases in the middle. CDR1 and CDR2 (germline): SGDLS, YYNGEE. CDR3 amino acids: CASSVAGDLSGTDTQYF. DNA for the CDR3: TGTGCCAGCAGCGTAGCGGGGGATCTCTCGGGCACAGATACGCAGTATTTT.

V is TRBV27 and J is TRBJ1-4; 7 nucleotides align to TRBD1. The CDR3 contains 14 residues. V lost 3 bases, J lost 5 bases, and 3 bases stayed unmatched. Germline V lookup: CDR1 MNHEY, CDR2 SMNVEV (reference sequence). CDR3 sequence (DNA): TGTGCCAGCAGTTTGGACAGGAGAAATGAAAAACTGTTTTTT. This translates into CASSLDRRNEKLFF.

The V and J genes are TRBV10-3 and TRBJ2-1; 8 nucleotides match TRBD2. CDR1 ENHRY and CDR2 SYGVKD come from the germline V gene. The V segment lost 3 bases and the J segment 6 bases; nucleotides outside the gene matches: 10. The CDR3 runs to 16 residues. CDR3 loop: CAISDFLAGAPNEQFF. The CDR3 DNA follows: TGTGCCATCAGTGATTTCCTAGCGGGCGCCCCCAATGAGCAGTTCTTC.